These 10 T cell receptor beta chains were all obtained from the same sample, sequenced in a study of early T cells in non-severe SARS-CoV-2 infection (dated by TCRdb to about 2021). Library preparation employed 5' RACE. Instrument used: NextSeq 500. TCRdb cleaned the public reads at Q25 with fastp, built clones with MiXCR and kept in-frame beta chains. For every CDR3 protein sequence, its rows merge into one entry that carries the most common genes and DNA. For this sample the table gives about 76,000 distinct CDR3 sequences, of which roughly 16% were detected only once. The top ten clones comprise 12% of the sample. Sample: whole blood. Receptor source: an adult who was a healthcare worker with PCR-confirmed SARS-CoV-2 infection or an uninfected control (not recorded which).

In this sample, this clonotype turned up many times. The chain recombines TRBV5-5 with TRBJ2-3; D is ambiguous. V was pared by 3 bases and J by 0 bases, with 11 bases between. Germline CDR1 SGHKS, CDR2 YYEKEE (reference sequence). CDR3 length equals 15 residues. CDR3 nucleotides: TGTGCCAGCAGCTCCACGGACCTAAGCACAGATACGCAGTATTTT. Translation gives CASSSTDLSTDTQYF.

This clonotype came up a few times. This chain links TRBV3-1 with TRBJ2-1, with a tentative D call TRBD1 (6 bases). V was pared by 5 bases and J by 10 bases, with 12 bases between. This CDR3 is 12 amino acids long. CDR1 and CDR2 (germline): LGHDT, YNNKEL (reference sequence). CDR3 loop: CASSYRAGEQFF. The DNA for the CDR3 is TGTGCCAGCAGCTACAGGGCTGGAGAGCAGTTCTTC.

This clonotype showed up just a few times. The CDR3 DNA reads TGTGCCAGCAGCTTCATACAGGGGAACACTGAAGCTTTCTTT. As protein: CASSFIQGNTEAFF. The chain has TRBV7-9 and TRBJ1-1; D is perhaps TRBD1 (6 bases). This CDR3 has 14 residues. Per germline, CDR1 SEHNR and CDR2 FQNEAQ (reference sequence). V lost 3 bases and J 1 base, leaving 9 bases between the germline ends. The complete variable domain, with remaining parts taken from reference TRBV7-9 and TRBJ1-1, reads DTGVSQNPRHKITKRGQNVTFRCDPISEHNRLYWYRQTLGQGPEFLTYFQNEAQLEKSRLLSDRFSAERPKGSFSTLEIQRTEQGDSAMYLCASSFIQGNTEAFFGQGTRLTVV.

This clonotype was seen ten or more times. The chain couples TRBV15 to TRBJ1-1, with D maybe TRBD1 (6 bases). Trimming stripped 0 bases from V and 4 bases from J, with 24 bases between. Germline assignment: CDR1 LNHNV and CDR2 YYDKDF (reference sequence). The CDR3 consists of 19 residues. The CDR3 region has the DNA TGTGCCACCAGCAGAGATAAGGGGGAACAGGGCCTACGCGGCACTGAAGCTTTCTTT. Translated: CATSRDKGEQGLRGTEAFF.

This clonotype has only a few counts. This chain joins TRBV5-1 and TRBJ1-2; D may be TRBD1 (6 bases). Trimming left V 1 base short and J 0 bases short, with 19 bases between. Germline V gives CDR1 SGHRS, CDR2 YFSETQ. The CDR3 has 18 amino acids. CDR3 nucleotide sequence: TGCGCCAGCAGCTTGAAGTCCGGGCAGGGGACTCCTAACTATGGCTACACCTTC. Protein: CASSLKSGQGTPNYGYTF.

This clonotype was seen many times. This sequence joins TRBV12-5 and TRBJ1-2; no clear D gene. The V gene lost 0 bases and the J gene lost 5 bases, with 16 bases spanning the gap. This CDR3 contains 16 residues. The germline V gene has CDR1 LGHNT and CDR2 FRNRAP. The CDR3 here is CASGLVGDQDLYGYTF. The CDR3 DNA reads as TGTGCTAGTGGTTTGGTCGGTGACCAGGACCTGTATGGCTACACCTTC.

The gene calls are TRBV9 and TRBJ1-5; D is perhaps TRBD1 (5 bases). Deletions cut 0 bases from V and 4 bases from J, with 11 bases between. Per the germline V gene, CDR1 is SGDLS and CDR2 is YYNGEE. This CDR3 is built from 15 residues. CDR3 region: CASSVGGGPNQPQHF. The CDR3 DNA is TGTGCCAGCAGCGTAGGTGGGGGTCCTAATCAGCCCCAGCATTTT.

This clonotype was detected only a few times. DNA for the CDR3: TGCAGCGTTTACGGACTGAACACTGAAGCTTTCTTT. Its translation: CSVYGLNTEAFF. This chain joins TRBV29-1 and TRBJ1-1; D gene unclear. Germline assignment: CDR1 SQVTM and CDR2 ANQGSEA. The CDR3 has 12 residues. V was clipped by 5 bases and J by 0 bases, with 7 bases between them.

This clonotype was seen more than once but under ten times. The chain uses TRBV7-2 and TRBJ2-7; tentatively, D is TRBD2 (5 bases). Germline CDR1 is SGHTA and CDR2 is FQGNSA. V was cut by 4 bases and J by 3 bases, with 10 bases left in between. CDR3 length equals 13 residues. CDR3 sequence reads: CASSSGLSYEQYF. Here the CDR3 DNA reads TGTGCCAGCAGCTCGGGATTAAGCTACGAGCAGTACTTC.

The chain links TRBV12-3 or TRBV12-4 to TRBJ2-2; no reliable D call. V was clipped by 5 bases and J by 0 bases, with 7 bases between them. The CDR3 totals 14 residues. Here the CDR3 reads CASSVTSNTGELFF. For the CDR3, the DNA is TGTGCCAGCAGTGTTACCTCGAACACCGGGGAGCTGTTTTTT.